A single sample gave rise to the 30 T cell receptor beta chains below, sequenced in a study of T cells after yellow fever vaccination. MiXCR, run by TCRdb on the 5' RACE reads, gives a single entry per CDR3 protein. The sample includes over 250,000 distinct CDR3 sequences, roughly 3.9% seen only once; the top ten take 20% to 25%. This material consisted of PBMCs, taken 5 days after the yellow fever booster vaccination. These receptors were taken from a man aged 18 to 30 who received the YFV17D yellow fever vaccine.

Written as DNA, the CDR3 is TGTGCCAGCAGTTTAGAGGGGATGGGTGGCTACACCTTC. Translated, it gives CASSLEGMGGYTF. The chain has TRBV12-3 or TRBV12-4 and TRBJ1-2, with D tentatively TRBD1 (5 bases). V lost 1 base, J lost 7 bases, and 10 bases lay in between. This CDR3 contains 13 residues.

This clonotype was seen a few times. The chain is built from TRBV27 and TRBJ1-6, with D maybe TRBD1 (5 bases). From germline, CDR1 is MNHEY and CDR2 SMNVEV (reference sequence). CDR3 size: 16 residues. V lost 3 bases and J lost 4, with 13 bases in between. Here the CDR3 reads CASSFEGRGYNSPLHF. The DNA of the CDR3 is TGTGCCAGCAGTTTTGAGGGGCGAGGTTATAATTCACCCCTCCACTTT.

This clonotype was recorded a few times. DNA of the CDR3: TGCGCCAGCAGCTTGGGGTTGGACAGGGCCACTGAAGCTTTCTTT. Translating gives CASSLGLDRATEAFF. This chain links TRBV5-1 with TRBJ1-1; the match to TRBD1 covers 8 bases. In germline, CDR1 is SGHRS, CDR2 YFSETQ. With 0 bases clipped from V and 4 bases from J, the junction kept 5 bases outside the gene matches. The CDR3 length is 15 residues.

The chain couples TRBV12-3 or TRBV12-4 to TRBJ1-6; D perhaps matches TRBD1 (6 bases). This CDR3 comprises 16 residues. V lost 2 bases to trimming and J lost 6 bases, with 14 bases between them. The CDR3 region is CASSLRRGLGNSPLHF. The CDR3 DNA follows: TGTGCCAGCAGTTTACGGAGGGGGTTGGGTAATTCACCCCTCCACTTT.

This clonotype has a handful of counts. The chain joins TRBV5-4 to TRBJ2-5; D is tentatively TRBD1 or TRBD2 (5 bases each). This CDR3 has 15 amino acids. Germline V gene data show CDR1 as SGHNT and CDR2 as YYREEE (reference sequence). Trimming shortened V by 1 base and J by 5 bases, and 15 bases separated the two germline ends. The CDR3 DNA reads TGTGCCAGCAGCTTGACCGGGACCCCCGTGGAGACCCAGTACTTC. Its translation is CASSLTGTPVETQYF. The variable domain in full, completed from reference TRBV5-4 and TRBJ2-5, reads ETGVTQSPTHLIKTRGQQVTLRCSSQSGHNTVSWYQQALGQGPQFIFQYYREEENGRGNFPPRFSGLQFPNYSSELNVNALELDDSALYLCASSLTGTPVETQYFGPGTRLLVL.

The chain has TRBV10-3 and TRBJ2-3, with 8 bases fitting TRBD2. Germline CDR1 ENHRY, CDR2 SYGVKD. Trimming took 6 bases from V and 5 from J; bases not matched to a gene: 10. This CDR3 is built from 15 residues. The CDR3 coding sequence is TGTGCCATCAGCCCCCCAGCGGGGGTTGGAGATACGCAGTATTTT. It specifies CAISPPAGVGDTQYF.

This rearrangement joins TRBV3-1 to TRBJ2-5; D possibly corresponds to TRBD2 (7 bases). Trimming pared 4 bases from V and 5 bases from J, leaving 14 bases between. The CDR3 is 14 residues long. Germline-derived CDR1 and CDR2 are LGHDT and YNNKEL (reference sequence). CDR3 in amino acids: CASSRRGGSETQYF. The DNA of the CDR3 is TGTGCCAGCAGCCGAAGGGGGGGCTCGGAGACCCAGTACTTC.

V usage is TRBV12-3 or TRBV12-4 and J usage is TRBJ2-5; D is undetermined. The CDR3 consists of 12 residues. Between the trimmed V and J ends, which lost 5 bases and 5 bases, there was a span of 9 bases. Here the CDR3 DNA reads TGTGCCAGCAGTCATGGGTACGAGACCCAGTACTTC. This translates into CASSHGYETQYF.

In its sample, this clonotype was seen many times. The genes are TRBV7-9 and TRBJ2-7, with D tentatively TRBD1 (5 bases). The CDR3 has 16 residues. Germline V lookup: CDR1 SEHNR, CDR2 FQNEAQ (reference sequence). Trimming shortened V by 4 bases and J by 2 bases, and 18 bases separated the two germline ends. CDR3: CASSSGRADTPYEQYF. The DNA of the CDR3 is TGTGCCAGCAGCTCAGGTAGGGCGGACACCCCCTACGAGCAGTACTTC. Filled out from reference TRBV7-9 and TRBJ2-7, the complete variable domain reads DTGVSQNPRHKITKRGQNVTFRCDPISEHNRLYWYRQTLGQGPEFLTYFQNEAQLEKSRLLSDRFSAERPKGSFSTLEIQRTEQGDSAMYLCASSSGRADTPYEQYFGPGTRLTVT.

The chain uses TRBV28 and TRBJ2-1; TRBD2 matches 10 bases. Trimming at V came to 5 bases and at J to 7 bases, leaving 8 bases not matched to a gene. This CDR3 comprises 15 residues. Germline loops: CDR1 MDHEN, CDR2 SYDVKM. Here the CDR3 DNA reads TGTGCCAGCAGTAGCGGGGGGGCCATCGGGAATGAGCAGTTCTTC. It yields the protein CASSSGGAIGNEQFF.

A remark on this clonotype: A much more abundant neighbour one base away suggests this may be a read error. The chain is built from TRBV5-1 and TRBJ1-1; 9 nucleotides match TRBD1. The CDR3 extends over 17 amino acids. Germline V gene data show CDR1 as SGHRS and CDR2 as YFSETQ. CDR3 residues: CASSPGRDRDMNTEAVF. The CDR3 DNA reads as TGCGCCAGCAGCCCGGGCCGGGACAGGGATATGAACACTGAAGCTGTCTTT.

This clonotype was observed many times. The CDR3 spells CASSMTRTGTGVSSPLHF. The CDR3, as DNA: TGTGCCAGCAGCATGACCCGTACCGGGACAGGGGTTAGTTCACCCCTCCACTTT. This chain links TRBV7-8 with TRBJ1-6, with 10 nucleotides matching TRBD1. The J segment lost 9 bases and the V segment lost 5 bases, leaving 16 bases of the junction unmatched. Germline values: CDR1 SGHVS, CDR2 FQNEAQ. This CDR3 comprises 18 residues.

The V gene is TRBV9, the J gene TRBJ2-3, with 12 positions matching TRBD2. This CDR3 spans 16 amino acids. V trimming: 3 bases; J trimming: 1 base; junction bases outside the gene matches: 3. Germline V lookup: CDR1 SGDLS, CDR2 YYNGEE. The CDR3 region is CASSARLAGGTDTQYF. CDR3 nucleotide sequence: TGTGCCAGCAGCGCCCGACTAGCGGGGGGCACAGATACGCAGTATTTT.

The V gene is TRBV20-1, the J gene TRBJ2-3, with D tentatively TRBD2 (5 bases). CDR3 length: 14 amino acids. The V gene lost 3 bases and the J gene lost 1 base, with 11 bases spanning the gap. The germline CDR1 and CDR2 sequences are DFQATT and SNEGSKA (reference sequence). CDR3 DNA sequence: TGCAGTGCTAGTGCCGGGGAAGGCACAGATACGCAGTATTTT. It is translated as CSASAGEGTDTQYF.

At least ten counts were recorded for this clonotype. The chain carries TRBV28 and TRBJ2-2; maybe TRBD2 (6 bases). Trimming removed 7 bases at V and 1 base at J, with 10 bases between. Germline CDR1 and CDR2: MDHEN and SYDVKM. CDR3 length equals 14 residues. CDR3 in DNA: TGTGCCAGCACCATCGGGGGGAACACCGGGGAGCTGTTTTTT. This gives the protein CASTIGGNTGELFF.

This clonotype appeared many times. V usage is TRBV7-9 and J usage is TRBJ2-7; possible D gene TRBD1, 5 bases. Germline-derived CDR1 and CDR2 are SEHNR and FQNEAQ (reference sequence). Trimming took 2 bases from V and 4 from J, leaving 6 bases between them. This CDR3 is built from 12 residues. The CDR3 region is CASSLPGYEQYF. The CDR3, as DNA: TGTGCCAGCAGCTTACCAGGGTACGAGCAGTACTTC.

This clonotype has a count of ten or more. The V gene is TRBV7-9, the J gene TRBJ2-1; no clear D gene. The CDR3 is 14 amino acids. CDR1 is SEHNR, CDR2 FQNEAQ, per germline (reference sequence). Trimming left V 7 bases short and J 3 bases short, with 13 bases between. The CDR3 coding sequence is TGTGCCAGCAAACAGTCTACTATCTACAATGAGCAGTTCTTC. Translated: CASKQSTIYNEQFF.

The chain uses TRBV27 and TRBJ1-3; D unclear. The CDR3 has 15 amino acids. CDR1 and CDR2 from the germline V gene are MNHEY and SMNVEV (reference sequence). Trimming stripped 3 bases from V and 2 bases from J, with 11 bases between. CDR3 region: CASSFSGLTGNTIYF. The CDR3 bases are TGTGCCAGCAGTTTCTCCGGATTAACTGGAAACACCATATATTTT.

This clonotype was recorded a few times. V is TRBV12-3 or TRBV12-4 and J is TRBJ1-6; maybe TRBD1 (5 bases). The V gene lost 2 bases and the J gene lost 10 bases, with 15 bases spanning the gap. This CDR3 is built from 15 residues. CDR3 nucleotide sequence: TGTGCCAGCAGTTTACCAGGGTCGACGGGGTCACCCCTCCACTTT. Translated: CASSLPGSTGSPLHF.

This clonotype occurred many times. The chain employs TRBV5-1 and TRBJ1-6; possibly TRBD1 for D (5 bases). This CDR3 is built from 16 residues. The germline V gene encodes CDR1 SGHRS and CDR2 YFSETQ. Between the trimmed V and J ends, which lost 0 bases and 0 bases, there was a span of 7 bases. This CDR3 reads CASSLEGSSYNSPLHF. In nucleotides, the CDR3 is TGCGCCAGCAGCTTGGAGGGGAGCTCCTATAATTCACCCCTCCACTTT. Looking up the rest from reference TRBV5-1 and TRBJ1-6 gives the full variable domain: KAGVTQTPRYLIKTRGQQVTLSCSPISGHRSVSWYQQTPGQGLQFLFEYFSETQRNKGNFPGRFSGRQFSNSRSEMNVSTLELGDSALYLCASSLEGSSYNSPLHFGNGTRLTVT.

This clonotype was picked up a small number of times. The chain uses TRBV7-2 and TRBJ2-2, with 8 bases identical to TRBD1. The germline gives CDR1 SGHTA, CDR2 FQGNSA. The ends lost 4 bases at V and 5 bases at J; junction bases unmatched: 12. This CDR3 has 17 residues. In DNA form, the CDR3 reads TGTGCCAGCAGCTCGGCTCTCCGGGACAGGACTACCGGGGAGCTGTTTTTT. It codes for CASSSALRDRTTGELFF.

This chain links TRBV20-1 with TRBJ1-4; D unresolved. V shed 6 bases and J shed 1 base, with 18 bases lying between them. The length of the CDR3 is 16 residues. Germline loops: CDR1 DFQATT, CDR2 SNEGSKA (reference sequence). The CDR3 region has the DNA TGCAGTGCCCAACCTTTGGCGGGGTTAACTAATGAAAAACTGTTTTTT. Amino acids: CSAQPLAGLTNEKLFF.

This clonotype was seen a handful of times. The rearrangement links TRBV5-1 to TRBJ1-1, with D possibly TRBD1 on 6 matching bases. The germline V gene has CDR1 SGHRS and CDR2 YFSETQ. The CDR3 runs 17 residues. V was shortened by 1 base and J by 3 bases, with 19 bases between the two germline ends. The CDR3 spells CASSLSSGQGMDTEAFF. CDR3 in DNA: TGCGCCAGCAGCTTGTCTTCGGGGCAGGGGATGGACACTGAAGCTTTCTTT.

The chain links TRBV27 to TRBJ1-1, with D possibly being TRBD1 (5 bases). V dropped 3 bases and J dropped 7 bases, with 21 bases sitting between them. Germline-derived CDR1 and CDR2 are MNHEY and SMNVEV (reference sequence). The CDR3 length is 16 residues. Here the CDR3 DNA reads TGTGCCAGCAGTTTTGGGTCGGACATCCCCCCAGGTGAAGCTTTCTTT. As protein: CASSFGSDIPPGEAFF.

This clonotype occurred a few times. The V and J genes are TRBV28 and TRBJ2-3; 10 bases are a match to TRBD2. J was trimmed by 2 bases and V by 6 bases; bases with no gene match: 2. The CDR3 is made up of 14 amino acids. Germline lookup yields CDR1 MDHEN and CDR2 SYDVKM. The CDR3 loop is CASRLAGDTDTQYF. For the CDR3, the DNA is TGTGCCAGCAGGCTAGCGGGGGACACAGATACGCAGTATTTT.

This clonotype was recorded many times. The chain's CDR3 is CASSSQGSGEPDTQYF. For the CDR3, the DNA is TGTGCCAGCAGCTCCCAAGGATCGGGGGAGCCAGATACGCAGTATTTT. The gene calls are TRBV7-2 and TRBJ2-3; possibly TRBD2 for D (6 bases). The ends were cut back, 4 bases at V and 4 bases at J, with 18 bases in the middle. Per the germline V gene, CDR1 is SGHTA and CDR2 is FQGNSA. The CDR3 has 16 amino acids.

The rearrangement uses TRBV7-2 and TRBJ1-6; 7 bases agree with TRBD1. Germline CDR1 reads SGHTA; CDR2 reads FQGNSA. This CDR3 contains 15 residues. Germline trimming cut 5 bases from V and 9 bases from J; bases unmatched to any gene: 10. For the CDR3, the DNA is TGTGCCAGCAGCCGGGGGCAGGGGGTGGTTTCACCCCTCCACTTT. Its protein is CASSRGQGVVSPLHF.

This clonotype has a handful of counts. The rearrangement uses TRBV19 and TRBJ2-7, with 7 bases aligning to TRBD1. The CDR3 loop spans 13 amino acids. Germline lookup yields CDR1 LNHDA and CDR2 SQIVND (reference sequence). J gave up 3 bases and V 8 bases, and 7 bases lay outside the gene matches. The CDR3 nucleotides read TGTGCCAGTTCGGGGACAGTCGGCTACGAGCAGTACTTC. Translating gives CASSGTVGYEQYF.

This sequence joins TRBV5-1 and TRBJ1-6; a weak D match, TRBD1 (5 bases). This CDR3 region has 14 residues. Per germline, CDR1 SGHRS and CDR2 YFSETQ. Trimming shortened V by 4 bases and J by 4 bases, and 9 bases separated the two germline ends. CDR3 protein: CASSRDGYNSPLHF. CDR3 DNA: TGCGCCAGCAGCCGGGACGGATATAATTCACCCCTCCACTTT.

This clonotype was detected only a few times. The V gene is TRBV20-1, the J gene TRBJ2-5; D gene unclear. The germline V gene has CDR1 DFQATT and CDR2 SNEGSKA (reference sequence). V was clipped by 0 bases and J by 5 bases, with 13 bases between them. This CDR3 region has 14 residues. The DNA for the CDR3 is TGCAGTGCTAGAGATTTTACGGTTCGGGAGACCCAGTACTTC. Amino acid sequence: CSARDFTVRETQYF.